The present entry profiles one TCR beta chain with its context. Its antigen is as yet unknown. This entry is derived from a study of cytomegalovirus exposure and HLA in healthy donors. Study background: A prior analysis found about 110 million unique TCR beta sequences from 170 million or so T cells. Whole-study findings and limits: Indistinguishable V segments, including TRBV6-2 and TRBV6-3, were excluded.

Primers for the PCR totalled 60 Vbeta and 13 Jbeta. The data were produced by immunoSEQ multiplex PCR, yet TCRdb's version contains in-frame clones alone and is incomplete. Here the sample spans some 71,000 clones, approximately 63% being singletons. The CDR3 has 16 residues. CDR1 is LGHNA and CDR2 is YSLEER in the germline V gene. Deletions cut 2 bases from V and 4 bases from J, with 14 bases between. The J gene is TRBJ1-4, the V gene TRBV4-3, with no clear D. Material for sequencing was PBMCs. The origin of this receptor is a woman between 50 and 59 years old in good health and CMV-seropositive. The CDR3 region is CASSQSAGTFNEKLFF. The CDR3 DNA reads as TGCGCCAGCAGCCAATCTGCGGGCACGTTTAATGAAAAACTGTTTTTT.